The clone carrying this T cell receptor beta chain turned up a few times. What it recognizes is unknown. CDR1 is SEHNR, CDR2 FQNEAQ, per germline (reference sequence). Trimming stripped 4 bases from V and 0 bases from J, with 19 bases between. The CDR3 runs to 17 residues. The sample is drawn from a study of chemoradiotherapy in HPV16-positive cancers. Whole-study context: Candidate HPV-specific clones and shared TCR motifs came from two HPV16-positive patients. General study findings and limits: During treatment, candidate HPV-specific clones and E7-related motifs expanded in tumor. HPV-responsive T-cell expansion during chemoradiotherapy was linked to improved recurrence-free survival in HPV16-positive patients. HPV-specific T cells were functionally defined from only a couple of HPV16-positive patients.

TCRdb keeps only in-frame clones here, not all; method: immunoSEQ multiplex PCR. The repertoire includes 8,000 or so clones, about three quarters of them detected once, and less than 25% sits in the top ten. The clonotype was recovered from a human donor with HPV-associated anogenital cancer. The specimen was collected from a patient who underwent chemoradiotherapy. The chain links TRBV7-9 to TRBJ2-7; weak D call: TRBD2 (6 bases). Here the CDR3 reads CASSSGDGRGLSYEQYF. CDR3 DNA sequence: TGTGCCAGCAGCTCCGGTGACGGTCGGGGACTCTCCTACGAGCAGTACTTC.